The next 3 T cell receptor beta chains were all read from a single sample in a study of cytomegalovirus exposure and HLA in healthy donors. PCR involved 60 Vbeta and 13 Jbeta primers. Some clones are missing from TCRdb's copy, which holds only in-frame ones; the method was immunoSEQ multiplex PCR. This table holds over 150,000 clones, 70% to 85% found once. The sequencing input was PBMCs. These receptors were obtained from a girl aged 2 to 9 in good health and CMV-seropositive.

The CDR3 DNA reads as TGCAGCGTTGGAGTTAACTATGGCTACACCTTC. Residues: CSVGVNYGYTF. The chain is built from TRBV29-1 and TRBJ1-2, with unresolved D. Trimming shortened V by 4 bases and J by 1 base, and 4 bases separated the two germline ends. Germline loops: CDR1 SQVTM, CDR2 ANQGSEA. The CDR3 is made up of 11 amino acids.

The V and J genes are TRBV28 and TRBJ2-2; 8 bases align to TRBD1. J lost 4 bases, V lost 3 bases, and 7 bases had no gene match. From germline, CDR1 is MDHEN and CDR2 SYDVKM. The CDR3 spans 16 residues. Here the CDR3 DNA reads TGTGCCAGCAGTTTGGCCAGGGGGCGCTTCACCGGGGAGCTGTTTTTT. Translated: CASSLARGRFTGELFF.

The chain joins TRBV5-1 to TRBJ1-3; tentative D call: TRBD1 (6 bases). Trimming left V 1 base short and J 2 bases short, with 10 bases between. The CDR3 is 15 residues long. Germline V gene lookup returns CDR1 SGHRS and CDR2 YFSETQ. CDR3 amino acids: CASSLTGQTGNTIYF. DNA of the CDR3: TGCGCCAGCAGCTTGACAGGGCAGACTGGAAACACCATATATTTT.